A selection of T cell receptor beta chains follows, all from one sample in a study of T cell responses to AZD1222 COVID-19 vaccine. Clones were read by immunoSEQ multiplex PCR, and TCRdb kept only the in-frame ones, dropping some. The sample comprises 90,000 to 120,000 clones, roughly nine tenths of which are singletons, and 16% rests with the top ten. Source: peripheral blood, taken on day 0 of AZD1222 vaccination. These TCRs come from an adult in good health. CDR3s include the opening cysteine and the closing phenylalanine or tryptophan. A D gene is named only where the DNA matches it firmly. Expanded clones are given a class, and other clones once, few, many or no size at all.

cdr3_nt,cdr3_aa,j_call,clone_size,d_call,v_call
TGCGCCAGCAGCTTAGGGGGGGATCAGCCCCAGCATTTT,CASSLGGDQPQHF,TRBJ1-5,NA,NA,TRBV5-1
TGTGCCAGCAGCCCAGGCAGCGGGATGGGAGATACGCAGTATTTT,CASSPGSGMGDTQYF,TRBJ2-3,NA,TRBD2,TRBV11-3
TGTGCCAGCAGCTTGGGCGTCCCGGGACAGGGGTACGAGCAGTACTTC,CASSLGVPGQGYEQYF,TRBJ2-7,NA,TRBD1,TRBV5-4
TGTGCCAGCAGTCTAGCCTCCTACGAGCAGTACTTC,CASSLASYEQYF,TRBJ2-7,NA,NA,TRBV28
TGTGCCACCCGGGACCTACCCGGGGAAAAACTGTTTTTT,CATRDLPGEKLFF,TRBJ1-4,NA,NA,TRBV2
TGTGCCAGCAGCTTACAGGCGGGACACAACAATGAGCAGTTCTTC,CASSLQAGHNNEQFF,TRBJ2-1,NA,NA,TRBV7-3
TGCAGCGTTGAGGGACCAAGCTCCTACAATGAGCAGTTCTTC,CSVEGPSSYNEQFF,TRBJ2-1,NA,NA,TRBV29-1
TGCGCCAGCAGCCATCCGGGGGGCCGAGGGGGACACGGCCAAGAGACCCAGTACTTC,CASSHPGGRGGHGQETQYF,TRBJ2-5,NA,NA,TRBV4-1
TGCGCCAGCAGCTTGAGGGGTCTCAGCAATCAGCCCCAGCATTTT,CASSLRGLSNQPQHF,TRBJ1-5,NA,NA,TRBV5-1
TGTGCCAGCTCACGACAGGGCCCCGCAACTAATGAAAAACTGTTTTTT,CASSRQGPATNEKLFF,TRBJ1-4,once,TRBD1,TRBV18
TGCGCCAGCAGCTTCAAACAGGGAGGGAACACTGAAGCTTTCTTT,CASSFKQGGNTEAFF,TRBJ1-1,NA,NA,TRBV5-1
TGTGCCAGCAGTCCAACAGGTTACAGAAACACCATATATTTT,CASSPTGYRNTIYF,TRBJ1-3,NA,NA,TRBV6-5
TGTGCCAGCTCACCCCTCACTAGCGGGAGAGGGGACACGCACAATGAGCAGTTCTTC,CASSPLTSGRGDTHNEQFF,TRBJ2-1,NA,TRBD2,TRBV18
TGTGCCAGCGTAACTACAGAGAACACTGAAGCTTTCTTT,CASVTTENTEAFF,TRBJ1-1,NA,NA,TRBV18
TGTGCCAGCAGCCTCCGGGACAGGGAGGTCGATGAGCAGTTCTTC,CASSLRDREVDEQFF,TRBJ2-1,NA,TRBD1,TRBV5-4
TGCGCCAGCAGGACAGGGAGTGTTGAGCAGTTCTTC,CASRTGSVEQFF,TRBJ2-1,NA,TRBD1,TRBV5-1
TGTGCTAGTGGGACAGACTATGGCTACACCTTC,CASGTDYGYTF,TRBJ1-2,NA,NA,TRBV12-5
TGTGCCAGCAGCGCCGCGGACAGAATGAACACTGAAGCTTTCTTT,CASSAADRMNTEAFF,TRBJ1-1,NA,NA,TRBV5-4
TGTGCCAGCAGTCTGACTGCCCAAGCTTTCTTT,CASSLTAQAFF,TRBJ1-1,NA,NA,TRBV25-1
TGTGCCATCAGCTTACAGGGGAGAAAGGACACTGAAGCTTTCTTT,CAISLQGRKDTEAFF,TRBJ1-1,NA,TRBD1,TRBV10-3
TGTGCCTGGGGAGTCGGGGGCGAGCAGTACTTC,CAWGVGGEQYF,TRBJ2-7,NA,NA,TRBV30
TGTGCCAGCTCACTATCGACAGGGTACCGGACTAATGAAAAACTGTTTTTT,CASSLSTGYRTNEKLFF,TRBJ1-4,NA,TRBD1,TRBV18
TGTGCTAGTGGTTTGGGGCGGGCCTCAGATACGCAGTATTTT,CASGLGRASDTQYF,TRBJ2-3,NA,NA,TRBV12-5
TGTGCCAGCAGTGAAGGTCAGGGGACCTACGAGCAGTACTTC,CASSEGQGTYEQYF,TRBJ2-7,NA,NA,TRBV2
TGTGCCAGCAGGCAAGGAGACACTGAAGCTTTCTTT,CASRQGDTEAFF,TRBJ1-1,NA,NA,TRBV5-4
TGTGCCAGCAGCTACGGGACAGGGGAGGCAGATACGCAGTATTTT,CASSYGTGEADTQYF,TRBJ2-3,NA,TRBD1,TRBV5-6
TGCGCCAGCAGCTTACAGGGGGCGCGAAACTATGGCTACACCTTC,CASSLQGARNYGYTF,TRBJ1-2,NA,TRBD1,TRBV5-1